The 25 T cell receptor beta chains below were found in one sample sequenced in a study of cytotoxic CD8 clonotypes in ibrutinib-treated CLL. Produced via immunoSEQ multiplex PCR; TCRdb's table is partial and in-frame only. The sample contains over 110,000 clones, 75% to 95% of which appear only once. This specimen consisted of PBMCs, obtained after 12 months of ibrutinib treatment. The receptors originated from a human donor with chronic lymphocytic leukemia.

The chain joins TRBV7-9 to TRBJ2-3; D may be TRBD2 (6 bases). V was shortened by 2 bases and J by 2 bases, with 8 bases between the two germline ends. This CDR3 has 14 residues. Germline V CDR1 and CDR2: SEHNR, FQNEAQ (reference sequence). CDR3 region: CASSLKGLTDTQYF. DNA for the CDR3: TGTGCCAGCAGCTTAAAGGGACTCACAGATACGCAGTATTTT. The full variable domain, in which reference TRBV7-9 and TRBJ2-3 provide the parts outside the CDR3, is DTGVSQNPRHKITKRGQNVTFRCDPISEHNRLYWYRQTLGQGPEFLTYFQNEAQLEKSRLLSDRFSAERPKGSFSTLEIQRTEQGDSAMYLCASSLKGLTDTQYFGPGTRLTVL.

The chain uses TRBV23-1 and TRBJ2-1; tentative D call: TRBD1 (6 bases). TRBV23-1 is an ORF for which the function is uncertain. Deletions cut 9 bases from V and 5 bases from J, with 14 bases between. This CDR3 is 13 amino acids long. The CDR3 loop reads CASPGTLNNEQFF. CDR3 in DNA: TGCGCCAGTCCCGGGACACTCAACAATGAGCAGTTCTTC.

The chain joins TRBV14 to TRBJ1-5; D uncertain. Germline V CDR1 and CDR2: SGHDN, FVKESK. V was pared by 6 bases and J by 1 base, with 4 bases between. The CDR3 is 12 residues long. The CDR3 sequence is CASSRSNQPQHF. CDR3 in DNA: TGTGCCAGCAGTAGGAGCAATCAGCCCCAGCATTTT.

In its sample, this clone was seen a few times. CDR3 loop: CASSVETGDKNTQYF. DNA of the CDR3: TGTGCCAGCAGCGTAGAGACAGGGGATAAAAATACGCAGTATTTT. V is TRBV9 and J is TRBJ2-3, with TRBD1 matching over 8 bases. The CDR3 is made up of 15 amino acids. Unmatched junction bases numbered 7, after V lost 0 bases and J lost 7 bases. Germline V gives CDR1 SGDLS, CDR2 YYNGEE.

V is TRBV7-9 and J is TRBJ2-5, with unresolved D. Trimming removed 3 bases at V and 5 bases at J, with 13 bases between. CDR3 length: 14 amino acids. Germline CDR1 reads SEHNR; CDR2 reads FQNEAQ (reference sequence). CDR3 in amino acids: CASSLTGTWETQYF. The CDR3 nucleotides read TGTGCCAGCAGCTTGACGGGTACCTGGGAGACCCAGTACTTC.

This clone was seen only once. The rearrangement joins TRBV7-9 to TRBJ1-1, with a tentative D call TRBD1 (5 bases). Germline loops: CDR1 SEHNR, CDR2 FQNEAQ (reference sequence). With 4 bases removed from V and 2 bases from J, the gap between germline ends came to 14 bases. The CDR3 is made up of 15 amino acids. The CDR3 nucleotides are TGTGCCAGCAGCTCACGTAGAGGGGTAAACACTGAAGCTTTCTTT. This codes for CASSSRRGVNTEAFF.

The CDR3: CASSESGYNEQFF. The CDR3, as DNA: TGTGCCAGCAGCGAATCCGGATACAATGAGCAGTTCTTC. The genes are TRBV28 and TRBJ2-1; D is undetermined. V dropped 6 bases and J dropped 4 bases, with 10 bases sitting between them. Germline V gene lookup returns CDR1 MDHEN and CDR2 SYDVKM. This CDR3 spans 13 amino acids.

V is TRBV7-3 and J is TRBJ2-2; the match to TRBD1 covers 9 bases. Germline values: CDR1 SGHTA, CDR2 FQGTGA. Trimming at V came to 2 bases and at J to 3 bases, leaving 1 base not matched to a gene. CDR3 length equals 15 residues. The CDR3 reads CASSLGTGYTGELFF. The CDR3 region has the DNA TGTGCCAGCAGCTTAGGGACAGGGTACACCGGGGAGCTGTTTTTT.

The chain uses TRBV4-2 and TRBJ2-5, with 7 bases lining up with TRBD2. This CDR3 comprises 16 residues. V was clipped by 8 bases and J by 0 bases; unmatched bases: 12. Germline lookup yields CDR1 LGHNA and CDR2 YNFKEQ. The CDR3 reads CASRQTGGGDQETQYF. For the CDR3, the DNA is TGTGCCAGCCGGCAGACGGGAGGAGGGGACCAAGAGACCCAGTACTTC.

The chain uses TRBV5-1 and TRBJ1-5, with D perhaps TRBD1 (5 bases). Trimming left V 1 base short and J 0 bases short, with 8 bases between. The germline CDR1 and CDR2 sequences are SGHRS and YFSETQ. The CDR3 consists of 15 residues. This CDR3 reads CASSLWGNSNQPQHF. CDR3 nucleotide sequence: TGCGCCAGCAGCTTGTGGGGGAATAGCAATCAGCCCCAGCATTTT.

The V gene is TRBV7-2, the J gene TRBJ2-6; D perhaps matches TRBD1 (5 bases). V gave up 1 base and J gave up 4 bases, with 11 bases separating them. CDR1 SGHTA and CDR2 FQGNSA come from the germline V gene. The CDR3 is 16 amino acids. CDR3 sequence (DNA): TGTGCCAGCAGCTTAGTCCGTGGGGCCGGGGCCAACGTCCTGACTTTC. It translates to CASSLVRGAGANVLTF.

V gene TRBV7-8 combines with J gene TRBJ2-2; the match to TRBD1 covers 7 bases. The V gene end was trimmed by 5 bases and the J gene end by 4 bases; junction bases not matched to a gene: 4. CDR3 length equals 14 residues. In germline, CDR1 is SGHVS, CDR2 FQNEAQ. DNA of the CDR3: TGTGCCAGCAGCCGACAGGGATCCACCGGGGAGCTGTTTTTT. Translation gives CASSRQGSTGELFF. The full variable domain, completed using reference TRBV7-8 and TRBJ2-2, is GAGVSQSPRYKVAKRGQDVALRCDPISGHVSLFWYQQALGQGPEFLTYFQNEAQLDKSGLPSDRFFAERPEGSVSTLKIQRTQQEDSAVYLCASSRQGSTGELFFGEGSRLTVL.

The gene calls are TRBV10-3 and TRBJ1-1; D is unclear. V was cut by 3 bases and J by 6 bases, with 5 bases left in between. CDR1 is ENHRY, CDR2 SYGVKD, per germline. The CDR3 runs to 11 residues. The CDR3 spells CAISEHAEAFF. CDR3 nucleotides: TGTGCCATCAGTGAACATGCTGAAGCTTTCTTT.

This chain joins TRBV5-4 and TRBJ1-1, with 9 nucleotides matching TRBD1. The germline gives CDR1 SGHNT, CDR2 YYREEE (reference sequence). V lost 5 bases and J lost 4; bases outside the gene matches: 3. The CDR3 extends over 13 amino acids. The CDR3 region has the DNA TGTGCCAGCAGAGGGACAGGGACCACTGAAGCTTTCTTT. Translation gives CASRGTGTTEAFF.

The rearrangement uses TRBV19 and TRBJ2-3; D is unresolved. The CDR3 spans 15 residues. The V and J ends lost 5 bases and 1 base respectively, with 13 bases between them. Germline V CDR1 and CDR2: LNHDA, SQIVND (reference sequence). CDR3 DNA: TGTGCCAGTAGTCCGCTGACTTGGGGCACAGATACGCAGTATTTT. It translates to CASSPLTWGTDTQYF.

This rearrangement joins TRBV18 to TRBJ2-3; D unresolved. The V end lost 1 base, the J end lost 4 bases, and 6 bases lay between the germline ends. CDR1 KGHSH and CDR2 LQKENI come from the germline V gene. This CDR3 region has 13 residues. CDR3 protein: CASSPQPADTQYF. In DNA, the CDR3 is TGTGCCAGCTCACCACAGCCTGCAGATACGCAGTATTTT. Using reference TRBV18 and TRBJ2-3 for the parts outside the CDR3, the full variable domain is NAGVMQNPRHLVRRRGQEARLRCSPMKGHSHVYWYRQLPEEGLKFMVYLQKENIIDESGMPKERFSAEFPKEGPSILRIQQVVRGDSAAYFCASSPQPADTQYFGPGTRLTVL.

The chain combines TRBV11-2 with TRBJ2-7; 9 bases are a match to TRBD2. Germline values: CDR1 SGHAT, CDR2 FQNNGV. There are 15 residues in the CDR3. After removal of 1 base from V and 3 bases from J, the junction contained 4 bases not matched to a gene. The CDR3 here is CASSLVRLAVYEQYF. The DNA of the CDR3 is TGTGCCAGCAGCTTAGTAAGACTAGCGGTCTACGAGCAGTACTTC.

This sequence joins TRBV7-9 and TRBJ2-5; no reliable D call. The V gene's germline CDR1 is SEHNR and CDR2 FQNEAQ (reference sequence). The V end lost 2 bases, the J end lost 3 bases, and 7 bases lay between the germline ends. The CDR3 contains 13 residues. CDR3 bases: TGTGCCAGCAGCTTAAACATCGAAGAGACCCAGTACTTC. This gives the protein CASSLNIEETQYF. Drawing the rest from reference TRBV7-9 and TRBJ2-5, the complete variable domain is DTGVSQNPRHKITKRGQNVTFRCDPISEHNRLYWYRQTLGQGPEFLTYFQNEAQLEKSRLLSDRFSAERPKGSFSTLEIQRTEQGDSAMYLCASSLNIEETQYFGPGTRLLVL.

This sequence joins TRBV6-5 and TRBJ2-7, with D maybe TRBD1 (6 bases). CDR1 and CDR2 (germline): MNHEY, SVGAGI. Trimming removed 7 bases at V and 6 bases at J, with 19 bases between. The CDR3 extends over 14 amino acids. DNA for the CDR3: TGTGCCAGCATCCCTGGGCAGGGGAAGCGCGAGCAGTACTTC. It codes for CASIPGQGKREQYF.

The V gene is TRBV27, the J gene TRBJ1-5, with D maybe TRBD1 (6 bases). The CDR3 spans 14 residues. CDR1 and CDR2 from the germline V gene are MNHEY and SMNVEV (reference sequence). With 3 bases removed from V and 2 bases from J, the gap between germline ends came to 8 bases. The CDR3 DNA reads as TGTGCCAGCAGTTTGCCAGGGGGCAATCAGCCCCAGCATTTT. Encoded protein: CASSLPGGNQPQHF.

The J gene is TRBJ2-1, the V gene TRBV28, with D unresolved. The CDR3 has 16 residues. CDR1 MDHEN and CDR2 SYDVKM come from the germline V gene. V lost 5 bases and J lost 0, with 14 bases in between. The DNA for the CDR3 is TGTGCCAGCAGTCCCTATGAAACCAGCTCCTACAATGAGCAGTTCTTC. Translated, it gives CASSPYETSSYNEQFF. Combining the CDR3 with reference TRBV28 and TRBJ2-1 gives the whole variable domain DVKVTQSSRYLVKRTGEKVFLECVQDMDHENMFWYRQDPGLGLRLIYFSYDVKMKEKGDIPEGYSVSREKKERFSLILESASTNQTSMYLCASSPYETSSYNEQFFGPGTRLTVL.

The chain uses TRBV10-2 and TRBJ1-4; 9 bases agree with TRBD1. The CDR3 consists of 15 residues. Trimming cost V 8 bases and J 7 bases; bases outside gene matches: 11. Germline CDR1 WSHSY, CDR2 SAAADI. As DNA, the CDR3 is TGCGCCAGCCAGGGGGTTCAGACAGGGGGTGAAAAACTGTTTTTT. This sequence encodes CASQGVQTGGEKLFF.

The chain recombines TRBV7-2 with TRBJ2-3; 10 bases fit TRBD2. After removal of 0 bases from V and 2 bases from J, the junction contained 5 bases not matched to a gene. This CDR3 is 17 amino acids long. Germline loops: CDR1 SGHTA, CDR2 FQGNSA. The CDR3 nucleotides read TGTGCCAGCAGCTTAGCGGGGACTAGCGCCCACACAGATACGCAGTATTTT. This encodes CASSLAGTSAHTDTQYF.

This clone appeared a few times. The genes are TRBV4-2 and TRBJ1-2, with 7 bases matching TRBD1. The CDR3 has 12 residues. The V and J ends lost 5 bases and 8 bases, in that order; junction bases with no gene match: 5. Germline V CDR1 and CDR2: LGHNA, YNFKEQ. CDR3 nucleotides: TGTGCCAGCAGCGACCGGGACAGCGGCTACACCTTC. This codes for CASSDRDSGYTF.

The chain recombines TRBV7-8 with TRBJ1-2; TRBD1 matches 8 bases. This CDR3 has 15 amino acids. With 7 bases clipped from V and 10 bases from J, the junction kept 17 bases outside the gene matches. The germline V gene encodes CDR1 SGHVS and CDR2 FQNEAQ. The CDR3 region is CASIGSYGTGYHYTF. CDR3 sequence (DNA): TGTGCCAGCATTGGGTCCTATGGGACAGGCTACCACTACACCTTC.